One and the same sample provided the 3 T cell receptor beta chains below, sequenced in a study of T cell responses to AZD1222 COVID-19 vaccine. Measured with immunoSEQ multiplex PCR; TCRdb has only the in-frame clones, and not every one. Counted here are 90,000 to 120,000 clones, about 89% occurring once; the ten biggest clones make up 15% to 20%. This sample comprised peripheral blood, obtained on day 0 of AZD1222 vaccination. The receptors here all came from an adult in good health.

V gene TRBV7-2 combines with J gene TRBJ2-7, with D possibly matching TRBD2 (6 bases). V shed 2 bases and J shed 3 bases, with 8 bases lying between them. The length of the CDR3 is 13 residues. Per germline, CDR1 SGHTA and CDR2 FQGNSA. In DNA, the CDR3 is TGTGCCAGCAGCTTAACTAGCCTCTACGAGCAGTACTTC. This gives the protein CASSLTSLYEQYF.

The chain joins TRBV29-1 to TRBJ1-2; D gene ambiguous. CDR1 and CDR2 from the germline V gene are SQVTM and ANQGSEA. This CDR3 region has 11 residues. The germline V and J ends were trimmed by 1 base and 7 bases, with 7 bases remaining between them. This chain's CDR3 is CSVEARVGYTF. The CDR3 coding sequence is TGCAGCGTTGAAGCCAGAGTTGGCTACACCTTC. Full variable domain (outside the CDR3, taken from reference TRBV29-1 and TRBJ1-2): SAVISQKPSRDICQRGTSLTIQCQVDSQVTMMFWYRQQPGQSLTLIATANQGSEATYESGFVIDKFPISRPNLTFSTLTVSNMSPEDSSIYLCSVEARVGYTFGSGTRLTVV.

Here the CDR3 reads CASSFGQFPNYGYTF. CDR3 DNA: TGTGCCAGCAGCTTCGGACAGTTTCCTAACTATGGCTACACCTTC. This rearrangement joins TRBV13 to TRBJ1-2, with a possible D match to TRBD1 (6 bases). The CDR3 spans 15 residues. Germline V gene sequence: CDR1 PRHDT, CDR2 FYEKMQ (reference sequence). The ends were cut back, 3 bases at V and 0 bases at J, with 11 bases in the middle.